A selection of T cell receptor beta chains follows, all from one sample in a study of human T cells and chemical hapten exposure. TCRdb recomputed calls from the RACE reads with MiXCR, one row per CDR3 protein. Of fewer than 85,000 distinct CDR3 sequences listed, roughly 10% are singletons. Sequences were derived from whole blood, sampled in connection with sensitization to the hapten diphenylcyclopropenone (DPC). Every receptor here comes from a woman aged 30 to 39 with alopecia areata. Some clones in this sample may be carry-over from other donors' samples. CDR3s include the opening cysteine and the closing phenylalanine or tryptophan. Each record gives: J gene, clone size, D gene, V gene, CDR3 DNA, CDR3 protein. D genes are given only for firm matches. Clone size is not always given. Where it is, it says once, few, many or a class for expanded clones.

>TRBJ2-3|many|-|TRBV7-2
TGTGCCAGCAGCTTAGAATCCAGCACAGATACGCAGTATTTT
CASSLESSTDTQYF
>TRBJ1-4|many|-|TRBV5-1
TGCGCCAGCAGCTACGGAGGAACTAATGAAAAACTGTTTTTT
CASSYGGTNEKLFF
>TRBJ2-5|many|-|TRBV29-1
TGCAGCGTTGAAGATCTGATTAGGACAAGGGCACAAGAGACCCAGTACTTC
CSVEDLIRTRAQETQYF
>TRBJ2-1|many|-|TRBV6-2/TRBV6-3
TGTGCCAGCAGTTACGAGATACCGGGACTCGCCTACAATGAGCAGTTCTTC
CASSYEIPGLAYNEQFF
>TRBJ1-3|many|-|TRBV6-5
TGTGCCAGCAGCCCCGGAGCCATCAGAAACACCATATATTTT
CASSPGAIRNTIYF
>TRBJ1-6|-|-|TRBV2
TGTGCCAGCAGTCCGGCGCATAATTCACCCCTCCACTTT
CASSPAHNSPLHF
>TRBJ1-1|-|-|TRBV9
TGTGCCAGCAGCGTAGAGGCAGAGCACACTGAAGCTTTCTTT
CASSVEAEHTEAFF
>TRBJ2-1|many|TRBD2|TRBV6-1
TGTGCCAGCAAGAGGGGGACTAGCGGGAACAATGAGCAGTTCTTC
CASKRGTSGNNEQFF
>TRBJ2-7|-|-|TRBV29-1
TGCAGCGTTAGGTTTTCCTACGAGCAGTACTTC
CSVRFSYEQYF
>TRBJ1-3|many|-|TRBV11-2
TGTGCCAGCAGCCCCTCCCTATCTGGAAACACCATATATTTT
CASSPSLSGNTIYF
>TRBJ2-6|many|-|TRBV7-9
TGTGCCAGCAGCCGCACCCTGGGCCGGAGGGGGGCCAACGTCCTGACTTTC
CASSRTLGRRGANVLTF
>TRBJ1-1|many|TRBD1|TRBV3-1
TGTGCCAGCAGCCGCACAGGGGGCACTGAAGCTTTCTTT
CASSRTGGTEAFF
>TRBJ1-3|few|-|TRBV18
TGTGCCAGCTCACCAGAGACAGCATACTCTGGAAACACCATATATTTT
CASSPETAYSGNTIYF
>TRBJ2-3|many|-|TRBV9
TGTGCCAGCAGCGCCGAGCCCGAAATTGGGGATACGCAGTATTTT
CASSAEPEIGDTQYF
>TRBJ2-3|many|TRBD2|TRBV9
TGTGCCAGCAGCGTCGGTAGCGGGGAGTCATCAACGCAGTATTTT
CASSVGSGESSTQYF
>TRBJ1-1|few|TRBD1|TRBV27
TGTGCCAGCAGTTCAGCAGGGGGGCGGTACACTGAAGCTTTCTTT
CASSSAGGRYTEAFF
>TRBJ1-1|-|-|TRBV6-1
TGTGCCAGCAGTGAAGCGCCCTCTTTTTCCGGGGGCTTCACTGAAGCTTTCTTT
CASSEAPSFSGGFTEAFF
>TRBJ2-6|many|TRBD1|TRBV6-1
TGTGCCAGCAGGGGGGACAGCTCTGGGGCCAACGTCCTGACTTTC
CASRGDSSGANVLTF
>TRBJ1-6|many|-|TRBV30
TGTGCCTGGAGACTGGCATCCAATTCACCCCTCCACTTT
CAWRLASNSPLHF
>TRBJ2-1|few|-|TRBV28
TGTGCCAGCAGTTCCATCCCCCCCTGGGAGCAGTTCTTC
CASSSIPPWEQFF
>TRBJ1-6|-|TRBD1|TRBV6-6
TGTGCCAGCAGTTGGGACAGGGGTGGATCACCCCTCCACTTT
CASSWDRGGSPLHF
>TRBJ1-6|many|-|TRBV12-3/TRBV12-4
TGTGCCAGCAGCCCTCCCGGGAGCTCCTATAATTCACCCCTCCACTTT
CASSPPGSSYNSPLHF
>TRBJ1-6|many|-|TRBV27
TGTGCCAGCAGTCCCGGGGGAATAGGTAATTCACCCCTCCACTTT
CASSPGGIGNSPLHF
>TRBJ2-7|many|-|TRBV28
TGTGCCAGCAGTGCCTGGCGGAACGACGAGCAGTACTTC
CASSAWRNDEQYF
>TRBJ1-1|many|-|TRBV20-1
TGCAGTGCTAGACCACCTAGGGGGGGCGTGAACACTGAAGCTTTCTTT
CSARPPRGGVNTEAFF
>TRBJ2-3|many|-|TRBV4-3
TGCGCCAGCAGCCAAGATGCGGGAATCGGAGATACGCAGTATTTT
CASSQDAGIGDTQYF
>TRBJ1-2|many|-|TRBV7-2
TGTGCCAGCAGCTTATCAGGGGAAGGCTACACCTTC
CASSLSGEGYTF
>TRBJ1-6|few|TRBD1|TRBV5-1
TGCGCCAGCAGCTTGGACCGACAGGGTAATTCACCCCTCCACTTT
CASSLDRQGNSPLHF
>TRBJ2-2|-|-|TRBV7-2
TGTGCCAGCAGCTTCGAGTGGGTCAACACCGGGGAGCTGTTTTTT
CASSFEWVNTGELFF
>TRBJ1-1|-|TRBD1|TRBV29-1
TGCAGCGCCCGCCCGGGACAGGGGGCGGCTTTCTTT
CSARPGQGAAFF
>TRBJ1-1|many|-|TRBV11-3
TGTGCCAGCAGCCAACTGGCAGCCGACTATCCTTTCTTT
CASSQLAADYPFF
>TRBJ2-1|-|-|TRBV7-2
TGTGCCAGCAGCCAGACGTGGGATGAGCAGTTCTTC
CASSQTWDEQFF
>TRBJ1-5|-|TRBD1|TRBV7-2
TGTGCCAGCAGCTTAGGACAGGGGCAGGGTCAGCCCCAGCATTTT
CASSLGQGQGQPQHF
>TRBJ1-2|few|-|TRBV6-5
TGTGCCACTAACTCGAGGGTGCAATGGTATGGCTACACCTTC
CATNSRVQWYGYTF
>TRBJ2-1|many|TRBD2|TRBV27
TGTGCCAGCAGTTCCAGGACTAGCGGGGGGCCCTTGGATGAGCAGTTCTTC
CASSSRTSGGPLDEQFF
>TRBJ2-6|-|-|TRBV12-3/TRBV12-4
TGTGCCAGCAGTCCCTTACGAGCGTCGTCTGGGGCCAACGTCCTGACTTTC
CASSPLRASSGANVLTF
>TRBJ2-5|many|-|TRBV18
TGTGCCAGCTCAAATGCTAGTTCTCGAGCGACCCAGTACTTC
CASSNASSRATQYF
>TRBJ2-5|-|-|TRBV5-1
TGCGCCAGCAGCTTCCGGGTCCAAGAGACCCAGTACTTC
CASSFRVQETQYF
>TRBJ1-6|many|TRBD1|TRBV11-1
TGTGCCAGCAGCTGGGGGACAGGGGGCGCGCGGCCCCTCCACTTT
CASSWGTGGARPLHF
>TRBJ1-1|many|-|TRBV3-1
TGTGCCAGCAGCCAATTGCTGGACACTGAAGCTTTCTTT
CASSQLLDTEAFF
>TRBJ2-3|many|TRBD1|TRBV6-2/TRBV6-3
TGTGCCAGCAGGGACAGGGCAAGGGCAGATACGCAGTATTTT
CASRDRARADTQYF
>TRBJ2-6|few|-|TRBV12-3/TRBV12-4
TGTGCCAGCAGTTTAATGGGTGGACCCAACGTCCTGACTTTC
CASSLMGGPNVLTF
>TRBJ1-6|few|TRBD1|TRBV30
TGTGCCTGGAGCAAATCGGGACAGGTTCCGTCACCCCTCCACTTT
CAWSKSGQVPSPLHF
>TRBJ1-1|many|-|TRBV11-2
TGTGCCAGCAGCCCCACCCCCTTGGAGGGGTGGAGGGCTGAAGCTTTCTTT
CASSPTPLEGWRAEAFF
>TRBJ1-4|many|TRBD1|TRBV28
TGTGCCAGCAGTTTACAGGGGGAGGCAACTAATGAAAAACTGTTTTTT
CASSLQGEATNEKLFF
>TRBJ1-2|-|TRBD1|TRBV29-1
TGCAGCGCCACCGATGGACAGGGGATAACCTATGGCTACACCTTC
CSATDGQGITYGYTF
>TRBJ2-7|-|TRBD2|TRBV20-1
TGCAGTGCTAGAAGCGGGCTAGCGGTCTACGAGCAGTACTTC
CSARSGLAVYEQYF
>TRBJ2-7|few|TRBD2|TRBV11-2
TGTGCCAGCAGCCCGGAGGCTAGCGGCTACGAGCAGTACTTC
CASSPEASGYEQYF
>TRBJ2-5|many|-|TRBV14
TGTGCCAGCAGCCAAGCCCCCCAAGAGACCCAGTACTTC
CASSQAPQETQYF
>TRBJ2-5|many|TRBD1|TRBV7-7
TGTGCCAGCAGCCCCACAGGGGTTCAAGAGACCCAGTACTTC
CASSPTGVQETQYF